This TCR beta chain came from a study of T cell repertoires in cytomegalovirus infection. Whole-study results and caveats: HLA-C-restricted CMV-specific TCR beta clonotypes prevailed in the ex vivo response.

TCRdb ran MiXCR on the reads and lists one entry per CDR3 protein. There are 250,000 to 300,000 distinct CDR3 sequences in the sample; roughly an eighth occur only once, and around 8.1% lies in the top ten. Deletions cut 6 bases from V and 2 bases from J, with 13 bases between. The CDR3 totals 14 residues. Germline CDR1 and CDR2: SNHLY and FYNNEI. As concerns this clonotype: Its antigen is currently unknown.

The rearrangement uses TRBV2 and TRBJ1-1; no clear D. This receptor was obtained from a human donor in good health (CMV status not recorded). Some clones in this sample may be carry-over from other donors' samples. The sequenced sample consisted of PBMCs. CDR3 amino acids: CASSQTDVNTEAFF. DNA for the CDR3: TGTGCCAGCAGCCAAACAGACGTCAACACTGAAGCTTTCTTT.